The rows below give T cell receptor beta chains drawn from one sample of a study of control samples from healthy donors and cancer patients. This table comes from immunoSEQ multiplex PCR, and its TCRdb copy is limited to in-frame clones, with some not included. The sample has roughly 130,000 clones, 80% to 95% seen once; the top ten hold more than 2%. The sequenced sample was blood. These receptors were collected from a man between 18 and 35 years old in good health. Each CDR3 is given with its conserved first and last residue. The D gene is left open where the match is weak. Part of the rows lack a size; the others show once, few, many or a class for expanded clones.

cdr3_aa cdr3_nt j_call d_call v_call clone_size
CASTLRNRGVTGANVLTF TGTGCCAGTACATTAAGAAACAGGGGAGTGACTGGGGCCAACGTCCTGACTTTC TRBJ2-6 TRBD1 TRBV19 .
CASSLDGRGGDTEAFF TGTGCCAGCAGCTTAGACGGGAGGGGCGGGGACACTGAAGCTTTCTTT TRBJ1-1 . TRBV11-3 .
CARSWTAFYEQYF TGTGCCAGAAGCTGGACAGCCTTCTACGAGCAGTACTTC TRBJ2-7 . TRBV5-3 .
CASSPEGQDYEAFF TGTGCCAGCTCACCAGAGGGGCAGGACTATGAAGCTTTCTTT TRBJ1-1 . TRBV18 .
CSVGTGIGANVLTF TGCAGCGTTGGGACAGGGATTGGGGCCAACGTCCTGACTTTC TRBJ2-6 TRBD1 TRBV29-1 .
CASSPITAGVYGYTF TGTGCCAGCAGTCCCATCACGGCAGGCGTTTATGGCTACACCTTC TRBJ1-2 . TRBV27 once
CASSLSGASSPLHF TGTGCCAGCAGTTTATCCGGGGCCTCTTCACCCCTCCACTTT TRBJ1-6 . TRBV27 .
CASSSRTSRLATDTQYF TGTGCCAGCAGCTCCCGGACTAGTAGACTCGCCACAGATACGCAGTATTTT TRBJ2-3 TRBD2 TRBV11-3 .
CATSPIGTGGRNEKLFF TGTGCCACCAGCCCTATAGGGACAGGGGGCCGTAATGAAAAACTGTTTTTT TRBJ1-4 TRBD1 TRBV15 few
CASSSQDRGYEQYF TGTGCCAGCAGCTCACAGGACAGGGGGTACGAGCAGTACTTC TRBJ2-7 TRBD1 TRBV7-2 .
CASSYSFTSGNTIYF TGTGCCAGCAGTTACAGCTTTACCTCTGGAAACACCATATATTTT TRBJ1-3 . TRBV6-5 .
CASSTPSWTGRGGYTF TGTGCCAGTAGTACCCCTTCCTGGACAGGGCGAGGGGGCTACACCTTC TRBJ1-2 TRBD1 TRBV19 .
CASSKPPTGNYGYTF TGTGCCAGCAGCAAGCCGCCGACAGGGAACTATGGCTACACCTTC TRBJ1-2 TRBD1 TRBV6-2/TRBV6-3 .